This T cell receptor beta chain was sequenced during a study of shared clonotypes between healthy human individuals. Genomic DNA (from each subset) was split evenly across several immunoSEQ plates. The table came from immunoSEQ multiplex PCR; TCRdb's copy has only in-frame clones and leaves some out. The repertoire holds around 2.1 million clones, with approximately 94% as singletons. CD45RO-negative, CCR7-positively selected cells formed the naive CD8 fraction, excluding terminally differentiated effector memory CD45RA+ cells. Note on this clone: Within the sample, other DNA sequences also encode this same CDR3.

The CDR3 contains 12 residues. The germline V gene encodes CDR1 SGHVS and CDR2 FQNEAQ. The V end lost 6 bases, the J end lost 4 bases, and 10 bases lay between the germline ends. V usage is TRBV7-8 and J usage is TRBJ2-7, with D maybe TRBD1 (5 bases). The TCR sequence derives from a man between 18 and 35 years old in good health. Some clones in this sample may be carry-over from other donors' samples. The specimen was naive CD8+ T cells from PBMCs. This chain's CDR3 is CASSYRGYEQYF. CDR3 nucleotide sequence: TGTGCCAGCAGTTATAGGGGTTACGAGCAGTACTTC.